This T cell receptor (beta chain) was sequenced during a study of PD-1 blockade in classical Hodgkin lymphoma. V gave up 7 bases and J gave up 4 bases; unmatched junction bases: 5. Germline loops: CDR1 MNHEY, CDR2 SMNVEV (reference sequence). This CDR3 comprises 13 residues. Generated by immunoSEQ multiplex PCR, the TCRdb table keeps only in-frame clones and is missing some. The data hold approximately 50,000 clones, with approximately 73% observed a single time. After autologous stem cell transplantation all patients relapsed, and prior brentuximab vedotin exposure differed between cohorts. Responses achieved at best were complete response, partial response or progressive disease.

The chain has TRBV27 and TRBJ2-7, with 9 bases aligning to TRBD1. The TCR was taken from a human donor with classical Hodgkin lymphoma. The sample consisted of peripheral blood mononuclear cells (PBMCs), taken before the second cycle of nivolumab. The CDR3 here is CASTPGQGYEQYF. CDR3 in DNA: TGTGCCAGCACCCCGGGACAGGGATACGAGCAGTACTTC.